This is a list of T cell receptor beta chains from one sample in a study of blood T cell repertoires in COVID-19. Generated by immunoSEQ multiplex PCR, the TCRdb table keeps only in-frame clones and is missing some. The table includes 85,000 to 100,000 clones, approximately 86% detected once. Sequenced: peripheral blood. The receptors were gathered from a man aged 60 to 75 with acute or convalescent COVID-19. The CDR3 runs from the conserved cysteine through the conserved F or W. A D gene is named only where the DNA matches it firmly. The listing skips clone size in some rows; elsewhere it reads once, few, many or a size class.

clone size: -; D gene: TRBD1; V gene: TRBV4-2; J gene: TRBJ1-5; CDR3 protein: CASSQGDSSNQPQHF; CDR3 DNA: TGTGCCAGCAGCCAAGGGGACAGTAGCAATCAGCCCCAGCATTTT
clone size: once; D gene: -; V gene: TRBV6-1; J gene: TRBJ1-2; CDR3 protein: CASSEARVHGYTF; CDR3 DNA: TGTGCCAGCAGTGAAGCCCGGGTACATGGCTACACCTTC
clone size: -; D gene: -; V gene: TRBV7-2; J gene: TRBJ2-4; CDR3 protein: CASSSPVIAKNIQYF; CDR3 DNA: TGTGCCAGCAGCTCTCCCGTTATAGCCAAAAACATTCAGTACTTC
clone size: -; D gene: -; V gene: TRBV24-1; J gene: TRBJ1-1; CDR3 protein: CATSDGGGREAFF; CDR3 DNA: TGTGCCACCAGTGATGGGGGGGGCCGTGAAGCTTTCTTT
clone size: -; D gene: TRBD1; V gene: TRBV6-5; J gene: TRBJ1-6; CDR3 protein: CATIQGQVLSPLHF; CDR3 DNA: TGTGCCACAATCCAGGGACAGGTCCTTTCACCCCTCCACTTT
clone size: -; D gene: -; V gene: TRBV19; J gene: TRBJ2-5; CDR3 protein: CASSIGLAETQYF; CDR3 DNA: TGTGCCAGTAGTATTGGGCTAGCGGAGACCCAGTACTTC
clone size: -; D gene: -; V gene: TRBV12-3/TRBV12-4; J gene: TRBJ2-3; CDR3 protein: CASSELTDTQYF; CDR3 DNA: TGTGCCAGCAGCGAACTCACAGATACGCAGTATTTT
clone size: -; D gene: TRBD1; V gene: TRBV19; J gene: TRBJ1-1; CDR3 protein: CASSHLGQGGSAEAFF; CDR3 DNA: TGTGCCAGTAGCCACTTGGGACAGGGGGGTTCTGCTGAAGCTTTCTTT
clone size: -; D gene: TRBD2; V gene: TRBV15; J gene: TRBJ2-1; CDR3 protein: CATSRYRLAGGSYNEQFF; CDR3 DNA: TGTGCCACCAGCAGATATAGACTAGCGGGGGGGTCCTACAATGAGCAGTTCTTC
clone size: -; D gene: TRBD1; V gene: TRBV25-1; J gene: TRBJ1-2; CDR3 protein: CASSDPRQGGAYGYTF; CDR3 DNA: TGTGCCAGCAGTGACCCTAGACAGGGTGGGGCCTATGGCTACACCTTC
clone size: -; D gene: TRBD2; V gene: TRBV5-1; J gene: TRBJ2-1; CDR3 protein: CASSLVLAGMNEQFF; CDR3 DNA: TGCGCCAGCAGCTTGGTTCTAGCGGGAATGAATGAGCAGTTCTTC
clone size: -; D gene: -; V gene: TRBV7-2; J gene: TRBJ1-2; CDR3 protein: CASSLAAEGYTF; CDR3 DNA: TGTGCCAGCAGCTTAGCTGCTGAGGGCTACACCTTC
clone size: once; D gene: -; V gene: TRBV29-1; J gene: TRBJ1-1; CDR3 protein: CSVVEGNTEAFF; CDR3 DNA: TGCAGCGTTGTCGAGGGGAACACTGAAGCTTTCTTT
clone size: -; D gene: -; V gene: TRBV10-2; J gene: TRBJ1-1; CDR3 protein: CASSDNVSGPKNTEAFF; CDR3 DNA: TGCGCCAGCAGTGATAATGTGTCAGGGCCGAAGAACACTGAAGCTTTCTTT
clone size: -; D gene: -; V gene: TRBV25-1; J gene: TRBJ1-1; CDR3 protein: CASSVKNTEAFF; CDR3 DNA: TGTGCCAGCAGTGTAAAAAACACTGAAGCTTTCTTT
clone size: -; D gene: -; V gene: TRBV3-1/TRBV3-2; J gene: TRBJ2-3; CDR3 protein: CASSEGLQSTDTQYF; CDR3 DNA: TGTGCCAGCAGCGAGGGACTGCAAAGCACAGATACGCAGTATTTT
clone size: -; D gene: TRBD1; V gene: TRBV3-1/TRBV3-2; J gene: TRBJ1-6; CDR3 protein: CASSQDGGGLSYNSPLHF; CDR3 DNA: TGTGCCAGCAGCCAAGACGGAGGGGGCCTTTCCTATAATTCACCCCTCCACTTT
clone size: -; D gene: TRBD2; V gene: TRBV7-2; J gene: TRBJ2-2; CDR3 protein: CASSFWSGSPGELFF; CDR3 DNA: TGTGCCAGCAGCTTTTGGAGCGGGAGCCCCGGGGAGCTGTTTTTT
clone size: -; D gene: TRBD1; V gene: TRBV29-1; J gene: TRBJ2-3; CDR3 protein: CSVEDRATDTQYF; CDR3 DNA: TGCAGCGTTGAGGACAGGGCCACAGATACGCAGTATTTT
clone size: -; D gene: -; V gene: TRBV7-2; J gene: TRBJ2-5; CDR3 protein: CASSTYQGNQETQYF; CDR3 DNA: TGTGCCAGCAGCACGTATCAGGGGAACCAAGAGACCCAGTACTTC
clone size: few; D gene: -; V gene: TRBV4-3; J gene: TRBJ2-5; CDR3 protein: CASSQVQGLGETQYF; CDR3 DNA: TGCGCCAGCAGCCAGGTACAGGGTTTAGGTGAGACCCAGTACTTC
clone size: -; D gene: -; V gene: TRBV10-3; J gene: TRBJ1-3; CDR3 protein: CACRVGGSSGNTIYF; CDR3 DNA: TGTGCCTGCCGAGTCGGGGGTAGCTCTGGAAACACCATATATTTT
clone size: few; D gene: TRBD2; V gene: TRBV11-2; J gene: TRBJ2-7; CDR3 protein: CASSEGLAGGSYEQYF; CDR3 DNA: TGTGCCAGCAGCGAAGGACTAGCGGGAGGATCCTACGAGCAGTACTTC
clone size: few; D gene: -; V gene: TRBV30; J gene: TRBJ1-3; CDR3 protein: CAWSGPGIKAGHGNTIYF; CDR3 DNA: TGTGCCTGGAGTGGCCCCGGGATTAAGGCTGGTCACGGAAACACCATATATTTT